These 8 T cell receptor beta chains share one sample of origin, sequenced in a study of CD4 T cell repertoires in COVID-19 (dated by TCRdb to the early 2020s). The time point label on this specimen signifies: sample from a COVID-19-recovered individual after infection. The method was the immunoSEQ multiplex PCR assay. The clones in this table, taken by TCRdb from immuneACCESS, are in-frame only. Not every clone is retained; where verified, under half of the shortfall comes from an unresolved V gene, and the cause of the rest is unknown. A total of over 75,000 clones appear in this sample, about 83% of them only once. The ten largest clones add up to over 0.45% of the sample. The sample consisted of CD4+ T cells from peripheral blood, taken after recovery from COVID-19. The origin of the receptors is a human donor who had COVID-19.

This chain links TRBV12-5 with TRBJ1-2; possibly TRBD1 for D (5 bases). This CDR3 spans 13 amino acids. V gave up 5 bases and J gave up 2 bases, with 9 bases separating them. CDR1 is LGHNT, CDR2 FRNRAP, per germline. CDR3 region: CASGGDFNYGYTF. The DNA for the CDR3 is TGTGCTAGTGGTGGGGACTTCAACTATGGCTACACCTTC.

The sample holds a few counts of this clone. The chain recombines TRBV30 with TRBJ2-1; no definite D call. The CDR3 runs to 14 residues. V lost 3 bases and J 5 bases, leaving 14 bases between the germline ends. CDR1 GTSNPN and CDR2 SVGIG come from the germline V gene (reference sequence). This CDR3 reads CAWRRRQTDNEQFF. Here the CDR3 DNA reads TGTGCCTGGAGGAGGCGGCAGACCGACAATGAGCAGTTCTTC.

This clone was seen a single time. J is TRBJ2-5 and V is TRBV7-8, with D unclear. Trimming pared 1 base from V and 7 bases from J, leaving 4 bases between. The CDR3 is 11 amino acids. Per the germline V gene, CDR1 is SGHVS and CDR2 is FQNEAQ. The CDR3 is CASSLGMTQYF. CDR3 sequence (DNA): TGTGCCAGCAGCTTAGGCATGACCCAGTACTTC.

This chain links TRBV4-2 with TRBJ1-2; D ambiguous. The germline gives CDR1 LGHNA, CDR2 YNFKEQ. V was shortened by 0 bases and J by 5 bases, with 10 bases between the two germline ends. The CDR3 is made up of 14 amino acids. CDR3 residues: CASSQDRLTYGYTF. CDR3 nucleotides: TGTGCCAGCAGCCAAGACAGGTTGACGTATGGCTACACCTTC.

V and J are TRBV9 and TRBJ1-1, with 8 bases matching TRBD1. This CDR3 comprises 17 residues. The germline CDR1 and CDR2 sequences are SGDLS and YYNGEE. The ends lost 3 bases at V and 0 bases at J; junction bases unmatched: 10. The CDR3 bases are TGTGCCAGCAGCGATCAACAGGGGGGCCCGGTGAACACTGAAGCTTTCTTT. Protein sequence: CASSDQQGGPVNTEAFF.

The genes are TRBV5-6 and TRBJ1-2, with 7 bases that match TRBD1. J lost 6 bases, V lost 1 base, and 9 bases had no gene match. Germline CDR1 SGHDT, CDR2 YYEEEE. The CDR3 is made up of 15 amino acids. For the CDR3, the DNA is TGTGCCAGCAGCTTGTTTGACAGGGAGGAAAATGGCTACACCTTC. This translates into CASSLFDREENGYTF. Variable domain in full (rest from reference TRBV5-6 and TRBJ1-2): DAGVTQSPTHLIKTRGQQVTLRCSPKSGHDTVSWYQQALGQGPQFIFQYYEEEERQRGNFPDRFSGHQFPNYSSELNVNALLLGDSALYLCASSLFDREENGYTFGSGTRLTVV.

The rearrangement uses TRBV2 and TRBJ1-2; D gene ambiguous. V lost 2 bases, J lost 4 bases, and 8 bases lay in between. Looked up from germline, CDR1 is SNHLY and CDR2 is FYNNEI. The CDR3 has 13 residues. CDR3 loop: CASSESVRYGYTF. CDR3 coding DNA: TGTGCCAGCAGTGAATCTGTGCGCTATGGCTACACCTTC.

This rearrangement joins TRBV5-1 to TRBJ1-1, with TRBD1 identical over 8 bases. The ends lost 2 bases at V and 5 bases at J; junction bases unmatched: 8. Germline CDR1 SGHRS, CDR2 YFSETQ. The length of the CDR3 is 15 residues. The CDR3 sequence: CASSLAPTGETEAFF. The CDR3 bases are TGCGCCAGCAGCTTAGCCCCGACAGGGGAAACTGAAGCTTTCTTT.